One and the same sample provided the 13 T cell receptor beta chains below, sequenced in a study of human T cells and chemical hapten exposure. In TCRdb, the RACE reads were re-called with MiXCR into one record per CDR3 protein. Among around 380,000 distinct CDR3 sequences listed, 4.8% were seen once. Time point denoted: patch test 1, 2 weeks after DPC sensitization. Described treatment: therapeutic diphenylcyclopropenone sensitization with weekly scalp DPC. This sample comprised whole blood, obtained in connection with sensitization to the hapten diphenylcyclopropenone (DPC). Receptors were obtained from a woman aged 50 to 65 with alopecia areata. Some clones in this sample may be carry-over from other donors' samples.

This clonotype showed up just a few times. The chain is built from TRBV3-1 and TRBJ2-1, with a tentative D call TRBD1 (6 bases). CDR1 LGHDT and CDR2 YNNKEL come from the germline V gene (reference sequence). CDR3 length equals 14 residues. Trimming left V 1 base short and J 5 bases short, with 9 bases between. The CDR3 sequence: CASSQGQANNEQFF. CDR3 nucleotide sequence: TGTGCCAGCAGCCAAGGACAGGCGAACAATGAGCAGTTCTTC.

The chain joins TRBV5-1 to TRBJ1-6; 12 nucleotides agree with TRBD1. This CDR3 has 15 amino acids. The germline V gene has CDR1 SGHRS and CDR2 YFSETQ. With V trimmed by 4 bases and J by 7 bases, 3 bases remained unmatched. This CDR3 is CASSQGTGGNSPLHF. The CDR3 region has the DNA TGCGCCAGCAGCCAGGGGACAGGGGGCAATTCACCCCTCCACTTT. The full variable domain, rest sourced from reference TRBV5-1 and TRBJ1-6, is KAGVTQTPRYLIKTRGQQVTLSCSPISGHRSVSWYQQTPGQGLQFLFEYFSETQRNKGNFPGRFSGRQFSNSRSEMNVSTLELGDSALYLCASSQGTGGNSPLHFGNGTRLTVT.

Many counts were recorded for this clonotype. The chain carries TRBV2 and TRBJ2-2; possibly TRBD1 or TRBD2 for D (5 bases each). Trimming shortened V by 2 bases and J by 3 bases, and 10 bases separated the two germline ends. The germline V gene encodes CDR1 SNHLY and CDR2 FYNNEI. CDR3 length equals 15 residues. The CDR3 spells CASSEILGDTGELFF. For the CDR3, the DNA is TGTGCCAGCAGTGAAATTCTGGGGGACACCGGGGAGCTGTTTTTT.

This clonotype has more than one count but fewer than ten. The chain combines TRBV5-1 with TRBJ1-6, with D perhaps matching TRBD1 (6 bases). CDR3 size: 18 residues. V lost 2 bases, J lost 0 bases, and 15 bases lay in between. Germline CDR1 and CDR2: SGHRS and YFSETQ. The CDR3 protein is CASSFGEQGRSYNSPLHF. The CDR3, as DNA: TGCGCCAGCAGCTTTGGGGAACAGGGACGCTCCTATAATTCACCCCTCCACTTT.

Regarding this clonotype: One junction end disagrees with the germline gene, perhaps due to a read error. J is TRBJ2-3 and V is TRBV9; D is undetermined. The CDR3 totals 14 residues. Looked up from germline, CDR1 is SGDLS and CDR2 is YYNGEE. The CDR3 coding sequence is TGTACCAGCAGCGAAGAGGATGGCCGGGATACGCAGTATTTT. Residues: CTSSEEDGRDTQYF.

This clonotype has a count of ten or more. The chain uses TRBV4-2 and TRBJ2-3; no definite D call. The V end lost 4 bases, the J end lost 0 bases, and 11 bases lay between the germline ends. This CDR3 contains 15 residues. Germline CDR1 is LGHNA and CDR2 is YNFKEQ. CDR3 bases: TGTGCCAGCAGCCCTCAGGAATCCAGCACAGATACGCAGTATTTT. This gives the protein CASSPQESSTDTQYF.

The chain is built from TRBV7-8 and TRBJ1-5; D is unresolved. This CDR3 has 13 residues. The V gene lost 5 bases and the J gene lost 8 bases, with 13 bases spanning the gap. The germline V gene has CDR1 SGHVS and CDR2 FQNEAQ. The CDR3 bases are TGTGCCAGCAGCCGCCAACCCAAGGAGCCCCAGCATTTT. Protein: CASSRQPKEPQHF.

This clonotype was seen more than once but under ten times. V is TRBV7-9 and J is TRBJ2-3; D uncertain. This CDR3 has 12 residues. V lost 6 bases and J lost 2, with 6 bases in between. Per germline, CDR1 SEHNR and CDR2 FQNEAQ (reference sequence). CDR3 loop: CASRRYTDTQYF. The CDR3 nucleotides read TGTGCCAGCAGACGTTACACAGATACGCAGTATTTT.

This clonotype was counted ten times or more. This chain links TRBV4-3 with TRBJ2-2; 9 bases line up with TRBD2. This CDR3 has 17 residues. The trim removed 0 bases at V and 7 bases at J, leaving 9 bases unmatched. Germline V gene sequence: CDR1 LGHNA, CDR2 YSLEER. CDR3 DNA sequence: TGCGCCAGCAGCCAAGAGGCGGGAGGGCCGAGGGGCGGGGAGCTGTTTTTT. Amino acid sequence: CASSQEAGGPRGGELFF.

This clonotype was recorded many times. The V and J genes are TRBV7-9 and TRBJ1-5; 8 nucleotides line up with TRBD1. V shed 5 bases, J shed 7 bases, and the junction held 10 bases outside the gene matches. Germline V gene lookup returns CDR1 SEHNR and CDR2 FQNEAQ (reference sequence). This CDR3 region has 15 residues. CDR3 in DNA: TGTGCCAGCAGCGGGGACAGGTTGGGTTTGCAGCCCCAGCATTTT. It translates to CASSGDRLGLQPQHF.

This clonotype was seen ten or more times. The V and J genes are TRBV27 and TRBJ2-7; TRBD1 aligns across 8 bases. This CDR3 comprises 14 residues. The V gene end was trimmed by 2 bases and the J gene end by 3 bases; junction bases not matched to a gene: 3. The germline CDR1 and CDR2 sequences are MNHEY and SMNVEV (reference sequence). CDR3 coding DNA: TGTGCCAGCAGTTTAGCGACAGGGGTCTACGAGCAGTACTTC. Its translation: CASSLATGVYEQYF.

This clonotype was detected a few times. The rearrangement links TRBV12-5 to TRBJ2-1, with 7 bases aligning to TRBD2. From germline, CDR1 is LGHNT and CDR2 FRNRAP. J lost 6 bases, V lost 7 bases, and 18 bases had no gene match. The CDR3 is made up of 17 amino acids. In DNA, the CDR3 is TGTGCTAGTGTTTCCCTCAGAATCCGCGGGAGTTCCAATGAGCAGTTCTTC. Translation gives CASVSLRIRGSSNEQFF.

A few counts support this clonotype. This rearrangement joins TRBV11-2 to TRBJ1-1, with D tentatively TRBD1 (5 bases). The V and J ends lost 5 bases and 0 bases respectively, with 13 bases between them. Per the germline V gene, CDR1 is SGHAT and CDR2 is FQNNGV. This CDR3 is 15 amino acids long. The CDR3 DNA follows: TGTGCCAGCAGCCAAGGCCAGGGAATGAACACTGAAGCTTTCTTT. Encoded protein: CASSQGQGMNTEAFF. The complete variable domain, with remaining parts taken from reference TRBV11-2 and TRBJ1-1, reads EAGVAQSPRYKIIEKRQSVAFWCNPISGHATLYWYQQILGQGPKLLIQFQNNGVVDDSQLPKDRFSAERLKGVDSTLKIQPAKLEDSAVYLCASSQGQGMNTEAFFGQGTRLTVV.